This TCR beta chain was observed in a study of control samples from healthy donors and cancer patients. Of note for this clone: The sample holds other DNA sequences that translate to the same CDR3.

V dropped 3 bases and J dropped 8 bases, with 10 bases sitting between them. Germline V lookup: CDR1 MDHEN, CDR2 SYDVKM. This CDR3 spans 12 amino acids. Clones were read by immunoSEQ multiplex PCR, and TCRdb kept only the in-frame ones, dropping some. Of 95,000 to 150,000 clones in the sample, around 87% were seen once. The sample taken for sequencing was blood. The source is a man in his fifties or sixties in good health. V gene TRBV28 combines with J gene TRBJ1-2; D not resolved. The CDR3 DNA reads as TGTGCCAGCAGTTTGGCGGGGTACGGCTACACCTTC. It is translated as CASSLAGYGYTF.